The next 10 T cell receptor beta chains were all read from a single sample in a study of relationships among human T cell subsets. TCR alpha and beta CDR3s were amplified from mRNA by semiquantitative ARM-PCR. Exponential amplification used communal superprimers after tagged nested gene-specific primers in ARM-PCR. TCRdb processed the multiplex PCR reads anew with MiXCR; each CDR3 protein has one entry. This repertoire shows around 4,700 distinct CDR3 sequences, about 83% found once; its top ten account for roughly 28%. The sequencing sample was made of total T cells sorted from blood. Receptors originate from a man in his forties in good health.

V is TRBV7-9 and J is TRBJ2-1, with unresolved D. The ends were cut back, 1 base at V and 8 bases at J, with 9 bases in the middle. In germline, CDR1 is SEHNR, CDR2 FQNEAQ (reference sequence). This CDR3 contains 13 residues. The DNA for the CDR3 is TGTGCCAGCAGCTTAGGGGTCTTGTATGAGCAGTTCTTC. It encodes CASSLGVLYEQFF.

The rearrangement uses TRBV28 and TRBJ1-2; D gene unclear. With 5 bases removed from V and 5 bases from J, the gap between germline ends came to 9 bases. The CDR3 runs to 12 residues. Germline-derived CDR1 and CDR2 are MDHEN and SYDVKM. Here the CDR3 reads CASSPRSYGYTF. The CDR3 coding sequence is TGTGCCAGCAGTCCGAGGTCGTATGGCTACACCTTC.

In this sample, this clonotype turned up a few times. The rearrangement links TRBV11-2 to TRBJ2-7, with D unresolved. Per germline, CDR1 SGHAT and CDR2 FQNNGV. Trimming stripped 0 bases from V and 0 bases from J, with 6 bases between. The CDR3 is made up of 14 amino acids. CDR3 in amino acids: CASSLESNSYEQYF. The DNA for the CDR3 is TGTGCCAGCAGCTTAGAATCCAACTCCTACGAGCAGTACTTC.

Concerning this clonotype: One end of the junction is discordant with germline, which a read error may explain. J is TRBJ2-7 and V is TRBV28; D remains ambiguous. Per the germline V gene, CDR1 is MDHEN and CDR2 is SYDVKM. This CDR3 spans 11 amino acids. In DNA form, the CDR3 reads TGTGCCATCAGTGAAGCAGCCGAGCAGTACTTC. Amino acid sequence: CAISEAAEQYF.

This rearrangement joins TRBV7-4 to TRBJ2-7; 7 bases are a match to TRBD2. V was pared by 4 bases and J by 5 bases, with 8 bases of the junction left unmatched. Germline V CDR1 and CDR2: SGHVT, SQSDAQ. This CDR3 is built from 14 residues. In nucleotides, the CDR3 is TGTGCCAGCAGCTCACAGACTAGCCGCCACGAGCAGTACTTC. Residues: CASSSQTSRHEQYF.

This rearrangement joins TRBV7-6 to TRBJ2-5; D not resolved. Germline CDR1 reads SGHVS; CDR2 reads FNYEAQ. The ends were cut back, 4 bases at V and 3 bases at J, with 3 bases in the middle. The CDR3 length is 11 residues. The CDR3: CASSSEETQYF. In nucleotides, the CDR3 is TGTGCCAGCAGCTCAGAAGAGACCCAGTACTTC.

V usage is TRBV11-2 and J usage is TRBJ2-5, with 8 nucleotides matching TRBD2. The CDR3 has 16 residues. Germline values: CDR1 SGHAT, CDR2 FQNNGV. V shed 2 bases, J shed 5 bases, and the junction held 10 bases outside the gene matches. CDR3 DNA sequence: TGTGCCAGCAGCTTATTCGGCGGGAGGTTCAGTGAGACCCAGTACTTC. Its protein product is CASSLFGGRFSETQYF.

In regard to this clonotype: At one end the junction does not follow the germline gene, possibly because of a read error. The chain uses TRBV27 and TRBJ2-7, with a possible D match to TRBD2 (6 bases). This CDR3 spans 10 amino acids. The germline V gene encodes CDR1 MNHEY and CDR2 SMNVEV (reference sequence). CDR3 bases: TGTGCCAGCAGAGGACGGTCGCGGGGCTTC. It translates to CASRGRSRGF.

CDR3 in amino acids: CASSGLISTDTQYF. The CDR3 bases are TGTGCCAGCAGCGGATTAATAAGCACAGATACGCAGTATTTT. The chain combines TRBV14 with TRBJ2-3; D call uncertain. CDR3 length equals 14 residues. CDR1 and CDR2 (germline): SGHDN, FVKESK. Trimming removed 5 bases at V and 0 bases at J, with 9 bases between.

This clonotype was detected once. CDR3 amino acids: CSSRDSRLNTEAFF. CDR3 DNA: TGCAGTTCCCGGGACAGTCGGCTGAACACTGAAGCTTTCTTT. This chain connects TRBV20-1 to TRBJ1-1; 7 nucleotides align to TRBD1. Germline assignment: CDR1 DFQATT and CDR2 SNEGSKA (reference sequence). The CDR3 loop spans 14 amino acids. Trimming cost V 8 bases and J 0 bases; bases outside gene matches: 9.